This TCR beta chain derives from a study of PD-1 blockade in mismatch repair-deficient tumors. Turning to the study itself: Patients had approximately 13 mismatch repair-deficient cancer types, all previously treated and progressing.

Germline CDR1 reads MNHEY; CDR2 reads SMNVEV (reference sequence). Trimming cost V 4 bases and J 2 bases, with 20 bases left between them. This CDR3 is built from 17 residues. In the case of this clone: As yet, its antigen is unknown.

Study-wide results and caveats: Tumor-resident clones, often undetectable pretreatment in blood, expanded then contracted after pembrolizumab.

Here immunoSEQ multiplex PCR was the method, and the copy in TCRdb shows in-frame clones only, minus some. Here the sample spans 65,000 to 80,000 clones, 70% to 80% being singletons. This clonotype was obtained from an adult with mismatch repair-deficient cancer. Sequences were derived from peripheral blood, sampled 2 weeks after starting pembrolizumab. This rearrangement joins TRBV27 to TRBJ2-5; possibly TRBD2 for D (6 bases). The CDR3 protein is CASSWGDPLYQQETQYF. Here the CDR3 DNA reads TGTGCCAGCAGTTGGGGGGATCCCCTTTACCAACAAGAGACCCAGTACTTC.